This entry describes one T cell receptor (beta chain). The antigen is unknown. V was clipped by 3 bases and J by 0 bases, with 12 bases between them. The CDR3 totals 15 residues. The V gene's germline CDR1 is GTSNPN and CDR2 SVGIG (reference sequence). Clones were read by immunoSEQ multiplex PCR, and TCRdb kept only the in-frame ones, dropping some. The sample has roughly 170,000 clones; about 88% are singletons. The sample belongs to a study of radiation and T cells in renal cell carcinoma. Notes on the study in general: In blood, top tumor clones expanded by 2 weeks, shrinking by 4.

Stated time point: blood 4 weeks post-SBRT, at nephrectomy. Described treatment: 15 Gy SBRT to primary tumor, nephrectomy 4 weeks later. Nephrectomy followed 15 Gy stereotactic body radiation by 4 weeks. After SBRT, blood was collected at 2 and 4 weeks, plus baseline. This renal cell carcinoma was of the clear cell type. The specimen comprised blood, sampled from a patient whose treatment included radiotherapy and nephrectomy. This TCR was sampled from a woman aged 45-59 years with renal cell carcinoma. The chain couples TRBV30 to TRBJ1-3; a possible D gene is TRBD1 (5 bases). CDR3 DNA sequence: TGTGCCTGGAGGATTGACAGCCGCTCTGGAAACACCATATATTTT. As protein: CAWRIDSRSGNTIYF.